These T cell receptor beta chains were read from a single sample in a study of regulatory T cells in long-lasting Graves disease. In TCRdb, the multiplex PCR reads were re-called with MiXCR into one record per CDR3 protein. The repertoire has approximately 360,000 distinct CDR3 sequences, 20% to 25% of them found once; the top ten carry around a quarter. The sequences come from peripheral blood mononuclear cells (PBMCs), collected when the disease was refractory, from a patient treated with antithyroid drugs. The receptors originated from a woman aged 35 to 49 with Graves disease. The CDR3 runs from the conserved cysteine through the conserved F or W. The D gene is left open where the match is weak. Some rows have no size entry. The others give once, few or many, or a class for an expanded clone.

TRBD2	TRBV6-2/TRBV6-3	TRBJ2-1	NA	CASSYPAILAGVNEQFF	TGTGCCAGCAGTTACCCAGCAATTCTAGCGGGTGTCAATGAGCAGTTCTTC
TRBD1	TRBV12-5	TRBJ1-3	many	CASGLVPGQRLSGNTIYF	TGTGCTAGTGGTTTGGTACCGGGACAGCGTCTCTCTGGAAACACCATATATTTT
NA	TRBV28	TRBJ1-3	many	CASSDIQDYSGNTIYF	TGTGCCAGCAGTGACATACAGGACTACTCTGGAAACACCATATATTTT
NA	TRBV6-2/TRBV6-3	TRBJ1-2	few	CASTDIVGLVGGYTF	TGTGCCAGCACCGATATTGTAGGGCTCGTTGGTGGCTACACCTTC
NA	TRBV28	TRBJ1-2	NA	CASTVPGLSGGYTF	TGTGCCAGCACCGTACCGGGCCTCTCCGGGGGCTACACCTTC
TRBD1	TRBV7-2	TRBJ1-2	many	CASSFGTGSLGYTF	TGTGCCAGCAGCTTCGGGACAGGCTCCTTAGGCTACACCTTC
NA	TRBV28	TRBJ2-7	NA	CASSPGFTYEQYF	TGTGCCAGCAGCCCCGGGTTCACCTACGAGCAGTACTTC
NA	TRBV27	TRBJ2-7	many	CASSLGSAYEQYF	TGTGCCAGCAGTTTAGGCAGCGCCTACGAGCAGTACTTC
NA	TRBV25-1	TRBJ2-1	NA	CASSDDRTTYNEQFF	TGTGCCAGCAGTGACGACAGAACCACCTACAATGAGCAGTTCTTC
NA	TRBV7-8	TRBJ2-5	many	CASSRTSLRWQKETQYF	TGTGCCAGCAGCCGCACATCCTTGAGGTGGCAGAAAGAGACCCAGTACTTC
NA	TRBV13	TRBJ2-7	NA	CASSAPQGPYEQYF	TGTGCCAGCAGCGCACCTCAGGGTCCCTACGAGCAGTACTTC
NA	TRBV19	TRBJ1-4	NA	CASSIRPTNEKLFF	TGTGCCAGTAGTATCCGGCCAACTAATGAAAAACTGTTTTTT
NA	TRBV20-1	TRBJ2-2	many	CSARDRRGPNTGELFF	TGCAGTGCTAGAGATCGTCGGGGGCCTAACACCGGGGAGCTGTTTTTT
TRBD1	TRBV5-8	TRBJ1-5	few	CASSPWTGSKPQHF	TGTGCCAGCAGCCCTTGGACAGGTTCAAAGCCCCAGCATTTT
NA	TRBV20-1	TRBJ1-1	NA	CSARRVGNTEAFF	TGCAGTGCTAGACGTGTGGGCAACACTGAAGCTTTCTTT
NA	TRBV9	TRBJ2-2	few	CASSVVGDHTGELFF	TGTGCCAGCAGCGTAGTCGGGGATCACACCGGGGAGCTGTTTTTT
NA	TRBV30	TRBJ2-2	NA	CAWAETGELFF	TGTGCCTGGGCCGAGACCGGGGAGCTGTTTTTT
TRBD1	TRBV6-5	TRBJ1-5	few	CASSYGDRGQAQPQHF	TGTGCCAGCAGTTACGGAGACAGGGGGCAAGCTCAGCCCCAGCATTTT
NA	TRBV12-3/TRBV12-4	TRBJ2-7	many	CASSFEGQSIYEQYF	TGTGCCAGCAGTTTTGAGGGACAAAGCATCTACGAGCAGTACTTC
NA	TRBV28	TRBJ2-3	NA	CASSLFGGTDTQYF	TGTGCCAGCAGTTTATTCGGGGGAACAGATACGCAGTATTTT
TRBD2	TRBV5-1	TRBJ2-3	NA	CASCTPDPGGQTDTQCF	TGCGCCAGCTGTACCCCCGATCCGGGAGGGCAGACAGATACGCAGTGTTTT
NA	TRBV25-1	TRBJ2-7	many	CASRAGGFGYEQYF	TGTGCCAGCAGGGCCGGAGGCTTCGGCTACGAGCAGTACTTC
NA	TRBV5-6	TRBJ1-1	many	CASSFIEKGTEAFF	TGTGCCAGCAGCTTCATTGAGAAGGGCACTGAAGCTTTCTTT
TRBD1	TRBV20-1	TRBJ2-5	many	CSARGGTGGMETQYF	TGCAGTGCTAGAGGGGGGACAGGGGGTATGGAGACCCAGTACTTC
TRBD1	TRBV10-3	TRBJ1-2	many	CAISNGQGANGYTF	TGTGCCATCAGCAACGGACAGGGGGCGAATGGCTACACCTTC
NA	TRBV5-1	TRBJ2-5	NA	CASSRADPPTQYF	TGCGCCAGCAGCCGGGCCGACCCTCCGACCCAGTACTTC
NA	TRBV12-3/TRBV12-4	TRBJ1-5	many	CASSQDYSNQPQHF	TGTGCCAGCAGCCAAGATTATAGCAATCAGCCCCAGCATTTT
NA	TRBV10-2	TRBJ2-2	NA	CASKNQGSYTGELFF	TGCGCCAGCAAGAATCAGGGATCCTACACCGGGGAGCTGTTTTTT
TRBD2	TRBV28	TRBJ2-1	few	CASWVAGVNEQFF	TGTGCCAGCTGGGTAGCGGGAGTCAATGAGCAGTTCTTC
NA	TRBV24-1	TRBJ2-6	NA	CATSDSRTPIVGANVLTF	TGTGCCACCAGTGACTCTCGGACTCCTATTGTGGGGGCCAACGTCCTGACTTTC
NA	TRBV27	TRBJ2-7	few	CASSLEGTREQYF	TGTGCCAGCAGTTTAGAGGGGACCCGCGAGCAGTACTTC
NA	TRBV27	TRBJ2-5	many	CASSPRALLLETQYF	TGTGCCAGCAGTCCAAGGGCCCTCCTACTAGAGACCCAGTACTTC
NA	TRBV2	TRBJ2-5	many	CASSYPGRVVETQYF	TGTGCCAGCAGTTATCCGGGACGGGTAGTGGAGACCCAGTACTTC
TRBD2	TRBV9	TRBJ2-2	once	CASSVGGGATGELFF	TGTGCCAGCAGCGTTGGGGGAGGGGCCACCGGGGAGCTGTTTTTT
TRBD2	TRBV5-1	TRBJ2-1	NA	CASSFWTSGMIGNEQFF	TGCGCCAGCAGCTTTTGGACTAGCGGGATGATTGGTAATGAGCAGTTCTTC
NA	TRBV30	TRBJ1-1	NA	CAWSVRLVAEAFF	TGTGCCTGGAGTGTACGGCTGGTCGCTGAAGCTTTCTTT
TRBD1	TRBV4-1	TRBJ2-3	NA	CASSQVGTGGGGDTQYF	TGCGCCAGCAGCCAAGTTGGGACAGGGGGCGGGGGAGATACGCAGTATTTT
NA	TRBV10-3	TRBJ1-4	few	CAISEGEGGEKLFF	TGTGCCATCAGTGAAGGGGAGGGAGGTGAAAAACTGTTTTTT
TRBD1	TRBV19	TRBJ1-2	NA	CASRDRTNYGYTF	TGTGCCAGCCGGGACAGAACTAACTATGGCTACACCTTC
NA	TRBV6-2/TRBV6-3	TRBJ1-1	NA	CASSSRIGGTNTEAFF	TGTGCCAGCAGTTCGAGGATCGGGGGCACAAACACTGAAGCTTTCTTT
TRBD2	TRBV19	TRBJ2-3	NA	CASSYLAGYTDTQYF	TGTGCCAGTTCTTATCTAGCGGGGTACACAGATACGCAGTATTTT
TRBD1	TRBV7-3	TRBJ2-5	few	CASSYRQGPQETQYF	TGTGCCAGCAGCTACCGACAGGGACCCCAAGAGACCCAGTACTTC
NA	TRBV5-1	TRBJ1-2	many	CASSGGTAGRSGYTF	TGCGCCAGCAGCGGGGGGACCGCCGGACGGAGTGGCTACACCTTC
NA	TRBV12-3/TRBV12-4	TRBJ2-7	few	CASSISYEQYF	TGTGCCAGCAGCATAAGCTACGAGCAGTACTTC
NA	TRBV28	TRBJ2-2	many	CASTEGGDTGELFF	TGTGCCAGCACTGAGGGGGGCGACACCGGGGAGCTGTTTTTT
NA	TRBV2	TRBJ1-1	many	CASSEARRDKAFF	TGTGCCAGCAGTGAAGCGCGGCGGGACAAAGCTTTCTTT
TRBD2	TRBV9	TRBJ2-3	NA	CASSTSGKRADTQYF	TGTGCCAGCAGCACTAGCGGGAAACGCGCAGATACGCAGTATTTT
NA	TRBV5-8	TRBJ2-5	NA	CASSIPGTVVGRTQYF	TGTGCCAGCAGCATCCCCGGGACGGTTGTCGGCAGGACCCAGTACTTC
TRBD2	TRBV28	TRBJ2-7	NA	CASIGGLAGGWYEQHF	TGTGCCAGCATAGGTGGACTAGCGGGAGGATGGTACGAGCAGCACTTC